The 27 T cell receptor beta chains reported below all come from one sample, sequenced in a study of blood T cells in healthy people across ages. A second about 6 to 12 cycle PCR used barcoded and J-beta primers. TCRdb re-called the 5' RACE reads through MiXCR, storing one row per CDR3 protein. The sample comprises 980,000 or so distinct CDR3 sequences, around 49% of which are singletons, and around 15% rests with the top ten. Sequencing was done on a sample of blood. All receptors come from a man aged 25-45 years in good health.

This clonotype has more than one count but fewer than ten. This sequence joins TRBV9 and TRBJ2-5; D ambiguous. Germline CDR1 is SGDLS and CDR2 is YYNGEE. The V end lost 3 bases, the J end lost 1 base, and 7 bases lay between the germline ends. This CDR3 spans 13 amino acids. DNA of the CDR3: TGTGCCAGCAGCGCTCCACTCCAAGAGACCCAGTACTTC. Translated, it gives CASSAPLQETQYF.

This clonotype was seen a few times. Just one base apart from a much larger clone, this may be a read error. The V call is TRBV9, the J call TRBJ2-5; possible D gene TRBD1, 6 bases. V dropped 0 bases and J dropped 11 bases, with 20 bases sitting between them. The CDR3 has 15 amino acids. Germline V gene data show CDR1 as SGDLS and CDR2 as YYNGEE. This CDR3 is CASSVEGQRGNEQYF. In nucleotides, the CDR3 is TGTGCCAGCAGCGTAGAAGGGCAGAGGGGGAATGAGCAGTACTTC.

This clonotype was observed a handful of times. The genes are TRBV6-5 and TRBJ2-7; D uncertain. The CDR3 sequence is 14 residues long. V was pared by 2 bases and J by 0 bases, with 8 bases between. Germline V gene data show CDR1 as MNHEY and CDR2 as SVGAGI. The CDR3 nucleotides are TGTGCCAGCAGTTACGCGGACGGCTCCTACGAGCAGTACTTC. This encodes CASSYADGSYEQYF.

V and J are TRBV7-2 and TRBJ2-3; D perhaps matches TRBD1 (5 bases). Trimming removed 1 base at V and 1 base at J, with 12 bases between. Germline values: CDR1 SGHTA, CDR2 FQGNSA. The CDR3 contains 16 residues. This chain's CDR3 is CASSLDVGAGTDTQYF. The CDR3 DNA reads as TGTGCCAGCAGCTTAGATGTAGGGGCGGGCACAGATACGCAGTATTTT.

The chain's CDR3 is CASSTLGGVRVLKETQYF. The CDR3 nucleotides read TGCGCCAGCAGCACGTTGGGTGGGGTTCGGGTTCTGAAAGAGACCCAGTACTTC. The chain links TRBV5-1 to TRBJ2-5, with D hard to call. The V gene's germline CDR1 is SGHRS and CDR2 YFSETQ. V lost 4 bases and J 3 bases, leaving 25 bases between the germline ends. The CDR3 spans 18 residues.

The chain recombines TRBV4-1 with TRBJ1-2; 8 nucleotides agree with TRBD1. V lost 2 bases to trimming and J lost 6 bases; unmatched junction nucleotides: 11. Germline loops: CDR1 MGHRA, CDR2 YSYEKL. CDR3 length: 16 amino acids. The CDR3 bases are TGCGCCAGCAGCCAATCGAACTCAGGGGGCACCGATGGCTACACCTTC. Translation gives CASSQSNSGGTDGYTF.

The chain combines TRBV7-9 with TRBJ2-1; 8 bases match TRBD2. CDR3 length: 15 amino acids. V trimming: 5 bases; J trimming: 8 bases; junction bases outside the gene matches: 11. Germline CDR1 reads SEHNR; CDR2 reads FQNEAQ (reference sequence). This CDR3 is CASSRPAGGVDEQFF. CDR3 coding DNA: TGTGCCAGCAGCCGCCCCGCGGGGGGAGTCGATGAGCAGTTCTTC. Drawing the rest from reference TRBV7-9 and TRBJ2-1, the complete variable domain is DTGVSQNPRHKITKRGQNVTFRCDPISEHNRLYWYRQTLGQGPEFLTYFQNEAQLEKSRLLSDRFSAERPKGSFSTLEIQRTEQGDSAMYLCASSRPAGGVDEQFFGPGTRLTVL.

This chain links TRBV4-2 with TRBJ2-4, with D unclear. CDR1 and CDR2 (germline): LGHNA, YNFKEQ. The CDR3 totals 14 residues. The V end lost 0 bases, the J end lost 7 bases, and 10 bases lay between the germline ends. The CDR3 DNA reads TGTGCCAGCAGCCAAGAAGAACCCCTGAACATTCAGTACTTC. Translation: CASSQEEPLNIQYF.

This rearrangement joins TRBV6-6 to TRBJ1-2; D remains unclear. CDR3 length: 12 residues. Trimming removed 2 bases from V and 2 bases from J, with 3 bases in between. Looked up from germline, CDR1 is MNHNY and CDR2 is SVGAGI (reference sequence). CDR3 sequence reads: CASSYANYGYTF. CDR3 nucleotide sequence: TGTGCCAGCAGTTACGCGAACTATGGCTACACCTTC.

This chain uses TRBV9 with TRBJ2-2; D is uncertain. V shed 0 bases and J shed 4 bases, with 10 bases lying between them. The CDR3 length is 15 residues. CDR1 and CDR2 (germline): SGDLS, YYNGEE. In nucleotides, the CDR3 is TGTGCCAGCAGCGTAGACCGTTTCGGCACCGGGGAGCTGTTTTTT. It translates to CASSVDRFGTGELFF.

This clonotype was counted a few times. V usage is TRBV6-2 or TRBV6-3 and J usage is TRBJ2-5; no clear D. There are 13 residues in the CDR3. Trimming shortened V by 6 bases and J by 4 bases, and 12 bases separated the two germline ends. Germline CDR1 is MNHEY and CDR2 is SVGEGT. The DNA of the CDR3 is TGTGCCAGCAGCTCAAAATCCGCAGAGACCCAGTACTTC. Amino acid sequence: CASSSKSAETQYF.

The chain carries TRBV2 and TRBJ2-6, with 12 bases lining up with TRBD1. The CDR3 consists of 17 residues. Per germline, CDR1 SNHLY and CDR2 FYNNEI. Trimming cost V 6 bases and J 2 bases; bases outside gene matches: 5. Here the CDR3 DNA reads TGTGCCAGCAGGTCCGGGACAGGGGGCGCTGGGGCCAACGTCCTGACTTTC. Its translation: CASRSGTGGAGANVLTF.

This clonotype was seen a single time. The chain joins TRBV7-9 to TRBJ2-1; D is possibly TRBD2 (5 bases). The V end lost 5 bases, the J end lost 9 bases, and 17 bases lay between the germline ends. Germline V lookup: CDR1 SEHNR, CDR2 FQNEAQ (reference sequence). CDR3 length: 14 residues. The CDR3 DNA reads TGTGCCAGCAGCCCCGATTACCAAGGAGGTGAGCAGTTCTTC. Amino acids: CASSPDYQGGEQFF.

This clonotype was seen just once. The chain couples TRBV20-1 to TRBJ2-4, with D maybe TRBD1 (7 bases). With 6 bases removed from V and 0 bases from J, the gap between germline ends came to 24 bases. Germline CDR1 DFQATT, CDR2 SNEGSKA (reference sequence). The CDR3 length is 18 residues. The CDR3 region is CSAMRGQRRDLAKNIQYF. The CDR3 DNA follows: TGCAGTGCCATGAGGGGACAGCGGAGGGACTTAGCCAAAAACATTCAGTACTTC.

This clonotype came up many times. The chain uses TRBV20-1 and TRBJ2-7; TRBD2 agrees at 9 bases. This CDR3 has 18 amino acids. The V segment lost 0 bases and the J segment 4 bases; nucleotides outside the gene matches: 16. Germline CDR1 and CDR2: DFQATT and SNEGSKA (reference sequence). The CDR3 protein is CSARDEGSGTSIPYEQYF. As DNA, the CDR3 is TGCAGTGCTAGAGATGAGGGATCCGGGACTAGCATCCCGTACGAGCAGTACTTC.

The chain combines TRBV7-9 with TRBJ2-1; 11 bases line up with TRBD1. The CDR3 length is 17 residues. CDR1 and CDR2 (germline): SEHNR, FQNEAQ (reference sequence). J was trimmed by 0 bases and V by 6 bases; bases with no gene match: 7. The CDR3 region has the DNA TGTGCCAGCAGTCGGACTGGGACAGGGGGCTCCTACAATGAGCAGTTCTTC. Its protein product is CASSRTGTGGSYNEQFF.

There are many counts of this clonotype. This chain connects TRBV27 to TRBJ1-2; D is undetermined. In germline, CDR1 is MNHEY, CDR2 SMNVEV (reference sequence). The length of the CDR3 is 14 residues. V was pared by 5 bases and J by 4 bases, with 14 bases between. The CDR3 DNA follows: TGTGCCAGCAGTGTTGGAAGATCGACCTATGGCTACACCTTC. Translating it yields CASSVGRSTYGYTF.

CDR3 nucleotides: TGTGCCAGCAGAGACTGGAGGGGGACTACTTACAATGAGCAGTACTTC. Amino acid sequence: CASRDWRGTTYNEQYF. The V call is TRBV11-2, the J call TRBJ2-7; possible D gene TRBD2, 7 bases. Germline lookup yields CDR1 SGHAT and CDR2 FQNNGV. The V gene lost 6 bases and the J gene lost 7 bases, with 25 bases spanning the gap. This CDR3 comprises 16 residues.

Ten or more counts support this clonotype. This chain links TRBV20-1 with TRBJ1-2; D might be TRBD1 (5 bases). The CDR3 sequence is 15 residues long. From germline, CDR1 is DFQATT and CDR2 SNEGSKA (reference sequence). The V gene lost 5 bases and the J gene lost 6 bases, with 22 bases spanning the gap. CDR3 amino acids: CSADEGISNVNGYTF. The DNA of the CDR3 is TGCAGTGCTGACGAGGGGATATCGAATGTAAATGGCTACACCTTC.

The chain joins TRBV27 to TRBJ2-5; the D gene is possibly TRBD2 (5 bases). The CDR3 is 12 amino acids. Germline V gene sequence: CDR1 MNHEY, CDR2 SMNVEV (reference sequence). Trimming removed 3 bases at V and 11 bases at J, with 13 bases between. CDR3 nucleotide sequence: TGTGCCAGCAGTTTTCTGAGTGGGGAGCAGTACTTC. Its protein product is CASSFLSGEQYF.

In its sample, this clonotype was seen a few times. The rearrangement joins TRBV4-2 to TRBJ1-6, with 8 bases aligning to TRBD1. Germline assignment: CDR1 LGHNA and CDR2 YNFKEQ. This CDR3 contains 14 residues. V lost 1 base, J lost 9 bases, and 2 bases stayed unmatched. The CDR3 region is CASSQARGRSPLHF. The CDR3 DNA is TGTGCCAGCAGCCAAGCCAGGGGGCGTTCACCCCTCCACTTT.

This clonotype was found a few times. The chain uses TRBV4-1 and TRBJ2-7, with 10 bases lining up with TRBD1. This CDR3 contains 17 residues. Germline trimming cut 3 bases from V and 4 bases from J; bases unmatched to any gene: 12. The germline CDR1 and CDR2 sequences are MGHRA and YSYEKL. CDR3 in amino acids: CASSHPKSGQGGYEQYF. The CDR3 DNA reads TGCGCCAGCAGCCATCCGAAGAGCGGACAGGGGGGGTACGAGCAGTACTTC.

This clonotype has only one observation. The chain is built from TRBV4-3 and TRBJ1-5; D remains unclear. The CDR3 loop spans 14 amino acids. The germline gives CDR1 LGHNA, CDR2 YSLEER. Deletions cut 1 base from V and 5 bases from J, with 9 bases between. The CDR3 protein is CASSQGHTDQPQHF. The CDR3 coding sequence is TGCGCCAGCAGCCAAGGACATACTGATCAGCCCCAGCATTTT.

This clonotype showed up just a few times. The rearrangement uses TRBV6-6 and TRBJ2-5; D might be TRBD2 (5 bases). CDR1 is MNHNY, CDR2 SVGAGI, per germline (reference sequence). This CDR3 is 13 amino acids long. Trimming pared 2 bases from V and 11 bases from J, leaving 15 bases between. CDR3 sequence reads: CASSYPDGWEQYF. The CDR3, as DNA: TGTGCCAGCAGTTACCCCGACGGGTGGGAGCAGTACTTC.

In this sample, this clonotype turned up a few times. The V gene is TRBV4-1, the J gene TRBJ2-1, with 8 bases matching TRBD2. CDR3 length: 15 amino acids. Germline-derived CDR1 and CDR2 are MGHRA and YSYEKL. With 2 bases clipped from V and 3 bases from J, the junction kept 3 bases outside the gene matches. The CDR3 DNA follows: TGCGCCAGCAGCCAAATTAGCGGGGACTACAATGAGCAGTTCTTC. It codes for CASSQISGDYNEQFF.

This clonotype was counted between two and nine times. The CDR3 DNA follows: TGCAGTGCTACTCGAGGGGGGAGCACAGATACGCAGTATTTT. Its protein product is CSATRGGSTDTQYF. This chain links TRBV20-1 with TRBJ2-3, with D perhaps matching TRBD1 or TRBD2 (6 bases each). CDR1 DFQATT and CDR2 SNEGSKA come from the germline V gene (reference sequence). Deletions cut 4 bases from V and 0 bases from J, with 11 bases between. The CDR3 extends over 14 amino acids.

The rearrangement links TRBV12-3 or TRBV12-4 to TRBJ2-1; the D gene could be TRBD1 or TRBD2 (5 bases each). V was clipped by 2 bases and J by 7 bases, with 15 bases between them. The length of the CDR3 is 15 residues. CDR3 nucleotides: TGTGCCAGCAGTTTACCCCAGCCGGGGCGGAATGAGCAGTTCTTC. Its protein is CASSLPQPGRNEQFF.